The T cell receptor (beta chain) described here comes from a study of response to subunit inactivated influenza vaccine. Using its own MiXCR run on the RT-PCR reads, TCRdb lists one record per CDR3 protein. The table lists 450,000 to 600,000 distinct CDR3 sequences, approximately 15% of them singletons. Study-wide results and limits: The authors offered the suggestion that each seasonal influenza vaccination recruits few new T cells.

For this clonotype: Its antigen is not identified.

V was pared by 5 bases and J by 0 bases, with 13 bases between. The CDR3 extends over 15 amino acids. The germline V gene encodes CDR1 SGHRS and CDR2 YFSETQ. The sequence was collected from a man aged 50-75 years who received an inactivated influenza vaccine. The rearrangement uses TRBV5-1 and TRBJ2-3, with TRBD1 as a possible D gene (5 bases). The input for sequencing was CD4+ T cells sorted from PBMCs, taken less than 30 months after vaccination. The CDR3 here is CASRMSGPSTDTQYF. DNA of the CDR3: TGCGCCAGCAGGATGTCAGGGCCTAGCACAGATACGCAGTATTTT.